Sequencing of this T cell receptor (beta chain) was carried out in a study of T cell responses to AZD1222 COVID-19 vaccine. Germline V lookup: CDR1 SGHTA, CDR2 FQGTGA. CDR3 size: 17 residues. Unmatched junction bases numbered 10, after V lost 5 bases and J lost 1 base. Clones were read by immunoSEQ multiplex PCR, and TCRdb kept only the in-frame ones, dropping some. The sample consists of about 180,000 clones, roughly 94% of them appearing once. The chain couples TRBV7-3 to TRBJ1-1, with 10 bases aligning to TRBD1. This TCR came from an adult who received the AZD1222 COVID-19 vaccine. The sample consisted of peripheral blood, taken 28 days after the second AZD1222 dose. The CDR3 DNA is TGTGCCAGCAGCACGACAGGGGGCGGGTTTGGGAACACTGAAGCTTTCTTT. It is translated as CASSTTGGGFGNTEAFF. The entire variable domain, with the rest obtained from reference TRBV7-3 and TRBJ1-1, is as follows: GAGVSQTPSNKVTEKGKYVELRCDPISGHTALYWYRQSLGQGPEFLIYFQGTGAADDSGLPNDRFFAVRPEGSVSTLKIQRTERGDSAVYLCASSTTGGGFGNTEAFFGQGTRLTVV.